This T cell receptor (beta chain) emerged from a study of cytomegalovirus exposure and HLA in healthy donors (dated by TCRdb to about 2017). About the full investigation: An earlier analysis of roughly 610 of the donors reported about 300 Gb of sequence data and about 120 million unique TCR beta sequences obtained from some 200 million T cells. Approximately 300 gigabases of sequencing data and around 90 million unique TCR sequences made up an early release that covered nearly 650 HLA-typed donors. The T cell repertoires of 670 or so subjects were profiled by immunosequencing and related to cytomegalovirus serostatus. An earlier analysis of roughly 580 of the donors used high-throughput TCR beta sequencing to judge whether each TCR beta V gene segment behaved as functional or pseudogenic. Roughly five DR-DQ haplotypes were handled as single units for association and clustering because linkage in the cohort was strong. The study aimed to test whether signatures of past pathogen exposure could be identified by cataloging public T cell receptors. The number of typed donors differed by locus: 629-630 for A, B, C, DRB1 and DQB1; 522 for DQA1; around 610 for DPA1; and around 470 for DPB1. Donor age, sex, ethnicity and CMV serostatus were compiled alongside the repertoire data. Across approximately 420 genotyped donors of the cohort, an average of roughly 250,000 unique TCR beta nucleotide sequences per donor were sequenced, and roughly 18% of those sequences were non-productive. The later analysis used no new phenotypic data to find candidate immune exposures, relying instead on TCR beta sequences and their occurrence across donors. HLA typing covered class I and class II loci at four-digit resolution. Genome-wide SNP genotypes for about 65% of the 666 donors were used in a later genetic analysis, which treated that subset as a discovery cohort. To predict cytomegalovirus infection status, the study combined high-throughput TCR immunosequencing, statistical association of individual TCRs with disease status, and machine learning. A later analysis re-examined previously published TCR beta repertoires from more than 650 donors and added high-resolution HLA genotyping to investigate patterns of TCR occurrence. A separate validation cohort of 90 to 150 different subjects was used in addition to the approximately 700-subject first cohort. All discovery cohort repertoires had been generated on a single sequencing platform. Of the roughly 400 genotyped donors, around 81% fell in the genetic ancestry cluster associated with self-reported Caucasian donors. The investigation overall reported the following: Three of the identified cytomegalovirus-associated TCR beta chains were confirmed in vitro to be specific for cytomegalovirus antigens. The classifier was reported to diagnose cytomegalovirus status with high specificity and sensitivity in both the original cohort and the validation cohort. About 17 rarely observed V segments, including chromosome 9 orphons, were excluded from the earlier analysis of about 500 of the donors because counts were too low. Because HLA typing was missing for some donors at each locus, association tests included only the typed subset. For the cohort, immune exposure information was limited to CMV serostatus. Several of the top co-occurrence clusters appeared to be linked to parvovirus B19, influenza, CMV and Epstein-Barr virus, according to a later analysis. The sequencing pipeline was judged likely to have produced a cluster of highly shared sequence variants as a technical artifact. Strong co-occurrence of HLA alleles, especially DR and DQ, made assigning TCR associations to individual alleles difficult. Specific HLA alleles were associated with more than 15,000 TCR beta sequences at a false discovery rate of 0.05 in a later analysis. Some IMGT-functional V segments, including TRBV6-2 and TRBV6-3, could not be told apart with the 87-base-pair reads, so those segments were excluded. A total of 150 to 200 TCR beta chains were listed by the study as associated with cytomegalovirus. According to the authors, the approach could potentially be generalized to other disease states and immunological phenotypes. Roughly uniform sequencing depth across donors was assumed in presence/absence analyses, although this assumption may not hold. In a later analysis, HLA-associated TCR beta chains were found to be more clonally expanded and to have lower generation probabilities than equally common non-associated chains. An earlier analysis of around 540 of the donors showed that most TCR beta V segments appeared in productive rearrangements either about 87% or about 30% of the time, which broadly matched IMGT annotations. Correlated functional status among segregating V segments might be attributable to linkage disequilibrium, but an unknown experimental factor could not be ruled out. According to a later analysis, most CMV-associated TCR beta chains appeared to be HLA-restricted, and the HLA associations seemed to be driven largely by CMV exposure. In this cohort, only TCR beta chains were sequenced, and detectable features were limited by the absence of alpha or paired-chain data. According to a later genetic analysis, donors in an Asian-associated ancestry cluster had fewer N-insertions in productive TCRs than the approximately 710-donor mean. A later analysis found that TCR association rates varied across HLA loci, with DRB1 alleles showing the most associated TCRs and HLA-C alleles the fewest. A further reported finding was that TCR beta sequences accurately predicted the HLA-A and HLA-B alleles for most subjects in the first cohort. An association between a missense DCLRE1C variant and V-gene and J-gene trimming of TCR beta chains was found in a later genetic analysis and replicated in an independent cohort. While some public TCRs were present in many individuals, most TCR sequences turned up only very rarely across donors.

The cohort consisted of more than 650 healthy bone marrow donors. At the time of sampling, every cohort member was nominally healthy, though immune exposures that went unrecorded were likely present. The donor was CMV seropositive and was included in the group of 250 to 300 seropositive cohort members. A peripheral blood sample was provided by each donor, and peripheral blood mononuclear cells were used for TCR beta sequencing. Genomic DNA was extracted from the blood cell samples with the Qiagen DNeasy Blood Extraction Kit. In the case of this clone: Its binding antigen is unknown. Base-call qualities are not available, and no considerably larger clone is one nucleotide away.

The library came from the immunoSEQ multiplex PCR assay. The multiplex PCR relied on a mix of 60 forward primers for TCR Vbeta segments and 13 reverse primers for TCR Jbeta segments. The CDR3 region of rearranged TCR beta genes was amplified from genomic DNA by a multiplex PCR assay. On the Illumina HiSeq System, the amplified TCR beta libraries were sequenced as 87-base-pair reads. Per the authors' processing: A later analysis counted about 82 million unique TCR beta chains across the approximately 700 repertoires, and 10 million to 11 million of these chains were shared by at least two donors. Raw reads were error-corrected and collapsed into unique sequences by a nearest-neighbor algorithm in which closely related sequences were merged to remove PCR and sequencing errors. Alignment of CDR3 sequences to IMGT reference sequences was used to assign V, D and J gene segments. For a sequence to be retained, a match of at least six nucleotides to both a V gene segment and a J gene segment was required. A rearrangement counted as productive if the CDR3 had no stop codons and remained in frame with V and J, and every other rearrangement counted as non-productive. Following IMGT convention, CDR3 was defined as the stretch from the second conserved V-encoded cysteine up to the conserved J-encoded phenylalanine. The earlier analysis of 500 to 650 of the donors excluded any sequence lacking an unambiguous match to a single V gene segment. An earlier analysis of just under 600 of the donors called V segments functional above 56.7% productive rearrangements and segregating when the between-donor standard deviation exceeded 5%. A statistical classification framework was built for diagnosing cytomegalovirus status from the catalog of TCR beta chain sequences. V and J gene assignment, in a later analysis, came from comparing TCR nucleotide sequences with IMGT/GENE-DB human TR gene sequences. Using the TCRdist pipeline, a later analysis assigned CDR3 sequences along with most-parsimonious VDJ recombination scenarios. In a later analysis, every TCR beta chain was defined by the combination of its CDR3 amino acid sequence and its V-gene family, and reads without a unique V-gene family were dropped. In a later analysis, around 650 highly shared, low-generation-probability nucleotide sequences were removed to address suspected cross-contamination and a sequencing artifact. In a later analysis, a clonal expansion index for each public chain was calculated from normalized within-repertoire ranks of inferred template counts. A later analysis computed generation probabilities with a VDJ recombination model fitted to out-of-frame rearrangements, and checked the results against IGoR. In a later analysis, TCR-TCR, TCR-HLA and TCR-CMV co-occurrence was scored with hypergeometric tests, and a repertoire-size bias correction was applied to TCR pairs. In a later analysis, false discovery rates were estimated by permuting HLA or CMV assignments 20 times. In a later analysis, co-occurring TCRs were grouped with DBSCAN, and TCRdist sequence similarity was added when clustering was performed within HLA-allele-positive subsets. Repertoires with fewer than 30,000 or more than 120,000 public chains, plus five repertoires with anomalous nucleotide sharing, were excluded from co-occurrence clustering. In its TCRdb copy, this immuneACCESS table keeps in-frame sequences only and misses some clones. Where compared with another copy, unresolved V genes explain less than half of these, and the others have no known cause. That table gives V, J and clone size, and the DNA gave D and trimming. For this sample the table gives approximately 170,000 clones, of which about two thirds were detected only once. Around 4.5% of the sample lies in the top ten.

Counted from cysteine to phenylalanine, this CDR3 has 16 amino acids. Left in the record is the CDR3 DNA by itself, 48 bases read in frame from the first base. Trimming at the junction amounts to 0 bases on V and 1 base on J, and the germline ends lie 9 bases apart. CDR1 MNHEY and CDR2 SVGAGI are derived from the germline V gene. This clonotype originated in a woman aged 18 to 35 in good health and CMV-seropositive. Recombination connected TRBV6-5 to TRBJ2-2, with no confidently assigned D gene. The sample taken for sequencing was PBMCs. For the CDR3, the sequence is CASSYSRSLNTGELFF. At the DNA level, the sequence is TGTGCCAGCAGTTACTCGAGGAGCCTGAACACCGGGGAGCTGTTTTTT.